This is a list of T cell receptor beta chains from one sample in a study of CD8 T cells in Susac syndrome. One entry per CDR3 protein results from TCRdb running MiXCR on the immunoSEQ multiplex PCR reads. The top ten hold approximately 0.33% of the sample, which has some 97,000 distinct CDR3 sequences, 95% seen once. Sequencing used CD8+ T cells from PBMCs. These receptors were taken from a human donor with Susac syndrome. The CDR3 runs from the conserved cysteine through the conserved F or W. D genes are given only for firm matches. Clone size, where shown, is once, few, many, or a class for clones that have expanded.

v_call	j_call	d_call	clone_size	cdr3_nt	cdr3_aa
TRBV5-1	TRBJ2-5	TRBD2	once	TGCGCCAGCAGCACACCGGGACTAGCGGGGAAGCAAGAGACCCAGTACTTC	CASSTPGLAGKQETQYF
TRBV29-1	TRBJ2-1	NA	NA	TGCAGCGTTGACTTTTGTCAGTTCTTC	CSVDFCQFF
TRBV29-1	TRBJ2-5	NA	NA	TGCAGCGTCCGAGGGGGGGATCAAGAGACCCAGTACTTC	CSVRGGDQETQYF
TRBV4-1	TRBJ2-7	NA	NA	TGCGCCACCGGGACCGGGGCTGCTCAAGCCTACGAGCAGTACTTC	CATGTGAAQAYEQYF
TRBV24-1	TRBJ2-1	NA	NA	TGTGCCACCAGCCAAAGTGGGAATGAGCAGTTCTTC	CATSQSGNEQFF
TRBV19	TRBJ1-1	NA	NA	TGTGCCAGTAGTTCCGTAGGATCCGCCAGGGGTAATGAAGCTTTCTTT	CASSSVGSARGNEAFF
TRBV14	TRBJ2-1	NA	NA	TGTGCCAGCAGCCAAGACTGGGAGCAGTTCTTC	CASSQDWEQFF
TRBV20-1	TRBJ2-5	TRBD2	NA	TGCAGCAGCGACGTAGCGGGAGGTTTCCAAGAGACCCAGTACTTC	CSSDVAGGFQETQYF
TRBV28	TRBJ1-4	TRBD1	NA	TGTGCCAGCAGTTTCCCGACAGGGGCAGGTGAAAAACTGTTTTTT	CASSFPTGAGEKLFF
TRBV29-1	TRBJ2-2	NA	NA	TGCAGCGTTGAAGGGAACACCGGGGAGCTGTTTTTT	CSVEGNTGELFF
TRBV15	TRBJ1-1	NA	NA	TGTGCCACCAGCAGAGATCGACGCACTGAAGCTTTCTTT	CATSRDRRTEAFF
TRBV18	TRBJ1-4	NA	NA	TGTGCCAGCTCAAGGGCGGTGGCTGAAAAACTGTTTTTT	CASSRAVAEKLFF
TRBV27	TRBJ2-3	TRBD2	NA	TGTGCCAGCAGTTCCCGACTAGCGGGCACAGATACGCAGTATTTT	CASSSRLAGTDTQYF
TRBV4-1	TRBJ2-7	TRBD1	NA	TGCGCCAGCAGCCAAGACCCAGGGGGCGTCGACGAGCAGTACTTC	CASSQDPGGVDEQYF
TRBV12-3/TRBV12-4	TRBJ2-5	NA	NA	TGTGCCAGCAGTTCCCCCTGGACCCAGTACTTC	CASSSPWTQYF
TRBV13	TRBJ2-2	NA	NA	TGTGCCAGCAGCTTTTGGGGGTACACCGGGGAGCTGTTTTTT	CASSFWGYTGELFF
TRBV29-1	TRBJ2-3	NA	NA	TGCAGCGTAACTGGAACCACAGATACGCAGTATTTT	CSVTGTTDTQYF
TRBV29-1	TRBJ1-1	NA	NA	TGCAGCGCCGGCGACAGGTCCGCTGAAGCTTTCTTT	CSAGDRSAEAFF
TRBV28	TRBJ2-1	NA	NA	TGTGCCAGCAGTTTTCTCCGGGAGAGTATCAATGAGCAGTTCTTC	CASSFLRESINEQFF